Shown below are 20 T cell receptor beta chains from a single sample sequenced in a study of cytomegalovirus exposure and HLA in healthy donors. 60 Vbeta and 13 Jbeta primers were used in PCR. The data were produced by immunoSEQ multiplex PCR, yet TCRdb's version contains in-frame clones alone and is incomplete. This sample carries roughly 150,000 clones, approximately 84% of them seen once, and the ten largest clones take about 2.4%. The source material was PBMCs. These TCRs come from a woman aged 18 to 35 in good health and CMV-seronegative.

This CDR3 is CASSSSGTGAGNTIYF. CDR3 bases: TGTGCCAGCAGTTCCTCCGGGACAGGGGCTGGAAACACCATATATTTT. This chain uses TRBV9 with TRBJ1-3; 10 bases align to TRBD1. Germline V CDR1 and CDR2: SGDLS, YYNGEE. V trimming: 5 bases; J trimming: 2 bases; junction bases outside the gene matches: 7. The CDR3 has 16 residues.

On this clone itself: The germline gene is not matched at one end of the junction; a read error may be the cause. This rearrangement joins TRBV5-4 to TRBJ2-3; 10 bases line up with TRBD2. Germline CDR1 SGHNT, CDR2 YYREEE (reference sequence). CDR3 length equals 16 residues. The CDR3 protein is CASSSVAGGYTGTQYF. The CDR3, as DNA: TGTGCCAGCAGCTCGGTAGCGGGGGGTTACACAGGTACGCAGTATTTT.

This chain joins TRBV18 and TRBJ1-3; D unresolved. V was pared by 3 bases and J by 0 bases, with 3 bases between. From germline, CDR1 is KGHSH and CDR2 LQKENI. This CDR3 spans 13 amino acids. CDR3 sequence reads: CASSPSSGNTIYF. The CDR3 nucleotides are TGTGCCAGCTCACCCTCCTCTGGAAACACCATATATTTT.

The table lists this clone with a few counts. The V and J genes are TRBV7-9 and TRBJ2-7; possibly TRBD2 for D (6 bases). Germline V gene data show CDR1 as SEHNR and CDR2 as FQNEAQ (reference sequence). This CDR3 comprises 13 residues. With 5 bases removed from V and 3 bases from J, the gap between germline ends came to 11 bases. The CDR3 DNA is TGTGCCAGCAGCCGCGGACTAAACTACGAGCAGTACTTC. The encoded protein is CASSRGLNYEQYF. Full variable domain (missing parts from reference TRBV7-9 and TRBJ2-7): DTGVSQNPRHKITKRGQNVTFRCDPISEHNRLYWYRQTLGQGPEFLTYFQNEAQLEKSRLLSDRFSAERPKGSFSTLEIQRTEQGDSAMYLCASSRGLNYEQYFGPGTRLTVT.

The V call is TRBV11-2, the J call TRBJ2-3; tentatively, D is TRBD1 (6 bases). The V gene's germline CDR1 is SGHAT and CDR2 FQNNGV. This CDR3 region has 14 residues. V lost 0 bases and J lost 5, with 9 bases in between. CDR3 nucleotide sequence: TGTGCCAGCAGCTTAGATTCCAGGGGAGATACGCAGTATTTT. It specifies CASSLDSRGDTQYF.

Comment on this clone: This same CDR3 is encoded by further DNA sequences in the sample. The V call is TRBV18, the J call TRBJ2-7, with D maybe TRBD1 (5 bases). Between the trimmed V and J ends, which lost 4 bases and 4 bases, there was a span of 8 bases. Germline V gene lookup returns CDR1 KGHSH and CDR2 LQKENI. The CDR3 extends over 12 amino acids. CDR3 coding DNA: TGTGCCAGCTCACAAAGGGGTTACGAGCAGTACTTC. This encodes CASSQRGYEQYF.

The rearrangement links TRBV13 to TRBJ2-1; 7 bases match TRBD2. The V gene end was trimmed by 3 bases and the J gene end by 0 bases; junction bases not matched to a gene: 2. Germline lookup yields CDR1 PRHDT and CDR2 FYEKMQ (reference sequence). This CDR3 has 15 amino acids. CDR3: CASSFLAVSYNEQFF. In nucleotides, the CDR3 is TGTGCCAGCAGCTTCCTAGCGGTCTCCTACAATGAGCAGTTCTTC.

In this sample, this clone turned up a few times. This chain uses TRBV6-6 with TRBJ2-1, with 12 bases aligning to TRBD2. From germline, CDR1 is MNHNY and CDR2 SVGAGI (reference sequence). Germline trimming cut 9 bases from V and 8 bases from J; bases unmatched to any gene: 2. The CDR3 consists of 12 residues. CDR3 nucleotide sequence: TGTGCCAGTTCTAGCGGGAGGGATGAGCAGTTCTTC. Translation: CASSSGRDEQFF.

Here the CDR3 reads CAIPGTNTDTQYF. The CDR3 coding sequence is TGTGCCATCCCCGGGACTAACACAGATACGCAGTATTTT. This rearrangement joins TRBV28 to TRBJ2-3, with 7 bases that match TRBD2. The CDR3 is 13 residues long. Germline trimming cut 10 bases from V and 2 bases from J; bases unmatched to any gene: 6. CDR1 MDHEN and CDR2 SYDVKM come from the germline V gene.

This clone has only a few counts. This same CDR3 is encoded by further DNA sequences in the sample. V is TRBV5-1 and J is TRBJ2-2; a possible D gene is TRBD1 (5 bases). The CDR3 extends over 13 amino acids. CDR1 SGHRS and CDR2 YFSETQ come from the germline V gene. Deletions cut 4 bases from V and 5 bases from J, with 9 bases between. Here the CDR3 DNA reads TGCGCCAGCAGCCCGTCAGGGACCGGGGAGCTGTTTTTT. Translated: CASSPSGTGELFF.

The chain combines TRBV28 with TRBJ2-7; no reliable D call. The CDR3 sequence is 14 residues long. Germline loops: CDR1 MDHEN, CDR2 SYDVKM. V lost 7 bases to trimming and J lost 0 bases, with 13 bases between them. CDR3 DNA: TGTGCCAGCATTAGTACGGTTATCTCCTACGAGCAGTACTTC. This codes for CASISTVISYEQYF.

The CDR3 reads CASSKGQGREQYF. In DNA form, the CDR3 reads TGTGCCAGCAGTAAAGGACAGGGAAGGGAGCAGTACTTC. The V and J genes are TRBV2 and TRBJ2-7, with TRBD1 matching 8 bases. Germline V gene data show CDR1 as SNHLY and CDR2 as FYNNEI. The CDR3 spans 13 residues. Losses at the gene ends were 5 bases for V and 7 bases for J; bases not matched to a gene: 7. The full variable domain, its missing parts supplied by reference TRBV2 and TRBJ2-7, is EPEVTQTPSHQVTQMGQEVILRCVPISNHLYFYWYRQILGQKVEFLVSFYNNEISEKSEIFDDQFSVERPDGSNFTLKIRSTKLEDSAMYFCASSKGQGREQYFGPGTRLTVT.

The rearrangement uses TRBV7-9 and TRBJ1-2; D is perhaps TRBD1 (6 bases). In germline, CDR1 is SEHNR, CDR2 FQNEAQ (reference sequence). V lost 5 bases and J 4 bases, leaving 17 bases between the germline ends. The CDR3 has 15 amino acids. DNA for the CDR3: TGTGCCAGCAGCATCCTAAGACAGGAGATCTATGGCTACACCTTC. This codes for CASSILRQEIYGYTF.

V and J are TRBV7-2 and TRBJ2-2, with D possibly TRBD1 on 6 matching bases. The CDR3 has 18 residues. Germline lookup yields CDR1 SGHTA and CDR2 FQGNSA. Trimming stripped 0 bases from V and 5 bases from J, with 19 bases between. The CDR3 loop is CASSLALRTASATGELFF. CDR3 bases: TGTGCCAGCAGCTTAGCATTGCGGACAGCTTCGGCAACCGGGGAGCTGTTTTTT.

This clone was picked up one time. This chain connects TRBV6-1 to TRBJ2-3; TRBD1 is a possible D gene (6 bases). Germline V gives CDR1 MNHNS, CDR2 SASEGT. This CDR3 has 13 residues. Trimming shortened V by 6 bases and J by 10 bases, and 17 bases separated the two germline ends. This CDR3 is CASRLRTAGPQYF. CDR3 in DNA: TGTGCCAGCAGACTAAGGACAGCAGGACCGCAGTATTTT.

This chain uses TRBV19 with TRBJ1-2; maybe TRBD1 (5 bases). Trimming left V 4 bases short and J 8 bases short, with 14 bases between. The CDR3 is 13 amino acids. In germline, CDR1 is LNHDA, CDR2 SQIVND (reference sequence). The CDR3 protein is CASSTQGVGGYTF. CDR3 bases: TGTGCCAGTAGTACTCAGGGTGTAGGCGGCTACACCTTC.

The chain has TRBV7-2 and TRBJ2-3, with 16 bases lining up with TRBD2. The ends lost 5 bases at V and 6 bases at J; junction bases unmatched: 8. Germline-derived CDR1 and CDR2 are SGHTA and FQGNSA. CDR3 size: 17 residues. This CDR3 is CASSPGTSGGAWDTQYF. The DNA of the CDR3 is TGTGCCAGCAGCCCAGGGACTAGCGGGGGGGCATGGGATACGCAGTATTTT. The variable domain in full, completed from reference TRBV7-2 and TRBJ2-3, reads GAGVSQSPSNKVTEKGKDVELRCDPISGHTALYWYRQSLGQGLEFLIYFQGNSAPDKSGLPSDRFSAERTGGSVSTLTIQRTQQEDSAVYLCASSPGTSGGAWDTQYFGPGTRLTVL.

The rearrangement links TRBV4-3 to TRBJ2-7; 8 bases are shared with TRBD2. The CDR3 has 13 amino acids. CDR1 and CDR2 (germline): LGHNA, YSLEER. Trimming at V came to 4 bases and at J to 5 bases, leaving 4 bases not matched to a gene. The DNA of the CDR3 is TGCGCCAGCAGCCTAAGGCGGGAGGACGAGCAGTACTTC. It yields the protein CASSLRREDEQYF.

The chain combines TRBV7-2 with TRBJ2-1; 14 positions match TRBD2. From germline, CDR1 is SGHTA and CDR2 FQGNSA. The CDR3 is made up of 18 amino acids. With 0 bases clipped from V and 5 bases from J, the junction kept 6 bases outside the gene matches. This CDR3 reads CASSLAGLAGGRDNEQFF. In DNA, the CDR3 is TGTGCCAGCAGCTTAGCCGGACTAGCGGGGGGACGAGACAATGAGCAGTTCTTC.

The V and J genes are TRBV27 and TRBJ2-7; 10 bases are shared with TRBD1. The V and J ends lost 6 bases and 6 bases, in that order; junction bases with no gene match: 8. The CDR3 contains 14 residues. Per germline, CDR1 MNHEY and CDR2 SMNVEV (reference sequence). The CDR3 reads CASSPGTGVREQYF. The CDR3 DNA is TGTGCCAGCAGCCCCGGGACAGGGGTCCGCGAGCAGTACTTC.